This T cell receptor (beta chain) was observed in a study of Ad26.COV2.S vaccination and SARS-CoV-2 variants. Study-level points and caveats: Vaccine recipients posted higher spike-specific TCR breadth than their placebo counterparts. TCR breadth and depth estimates may have understated total T cell responses.

This clone was recorded only once. Its antigen is unidentified. Here immunoSEQ multiplex PCR was the method, and the copy in TCRdb shows in-frame clones only, minus some. The sample shows about 350,000 clones, about 87% of them seen only once. The germline CDR1 and CDR2 sequences are LGHNA and YSLEER. The CDR3 spans 13 residues. Trimming shortened V by 2 bases and J by 6 bases, and 8 bases separated the two germline ends. Treatment of the sample: 15 to 20 received Ad26.COV2.S at low or high dose, single or two shots; several received placebo; per-sample allocation not given. Following the first vaccine or placebo injection, samples were taken on day 63. An 18-55-year-old adult in Boston served as donor.

The specimen was peripheral blood, collected in a trial of Ad26.COV2.S vaccine versus placebo. The chain joins TRBV4-3 to TRBJ1-3, with unresolved D. The TCR was taken from a person between 18 and 65 years old who received the Ad26.COV2.S COVID-19 vaccine or a placebo. The CDR3 region is CASSQNLLNTIYF. In DNA, the CDR3 is TGCGCCAGCAGCCAAAATCTACTAAACACCATATATTTT.